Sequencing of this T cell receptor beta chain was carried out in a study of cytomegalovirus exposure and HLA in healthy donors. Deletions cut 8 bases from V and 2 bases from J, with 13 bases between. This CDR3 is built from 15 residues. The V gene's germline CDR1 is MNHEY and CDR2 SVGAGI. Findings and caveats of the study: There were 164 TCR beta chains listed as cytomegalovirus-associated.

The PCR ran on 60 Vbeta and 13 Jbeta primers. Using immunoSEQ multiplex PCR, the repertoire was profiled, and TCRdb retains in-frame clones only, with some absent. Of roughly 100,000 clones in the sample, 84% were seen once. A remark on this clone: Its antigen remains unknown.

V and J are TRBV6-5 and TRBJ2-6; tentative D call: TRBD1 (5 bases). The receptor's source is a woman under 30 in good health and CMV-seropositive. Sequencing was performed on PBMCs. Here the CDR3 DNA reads TGTGCCAGCGGTCCTCTGACAGCTGGGGCCAACGTCCTGACTTTC. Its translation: CASGPLTAGANVLTF.